These 19 T cell receptor beta chains share one sample of origin, sequenced in a study of response to subunit inactivated influenza vaccine. TCRdb ran MiXCR on the RT-PCR reads and lists one entry per CDR3 protein. This sample has some 570,000 distinct CDR3 sequences, with approximately 11% found just once. Separately, the same data were catalogued under a study of T cells expressing NK-cell markers. Per that paper: Scientists made TCR beta cDNA using 5'RACE template switching with UMIs.

Sequenced here: PBMCs from blood, sampled on the day of vaccination. The source is a man aged 50 to 60 who received an inactivated influenza vaccine.

This clonotype has a count of ten or more. The rearrangement links TRBV5-1 to TRBJ2-7; D is ambiguous. This CDR3 has 14 amino acids. The ends were cut back, 2 bases at V and 0 bases at J, with 9 bases in the middle. Per germline, CDR1 SGHRS and CDR2 YFSETQ. CDR3 coding DNA: TGCGCCAGCAGCTTCGGTATTGCCTCCTACGAGCAGTACTTC. Encoded protein: CASSFGIASYEQYF.

The chain links TRBV7-2 to TRBJ2-2, with D maybe TRBD2 (5 bases). The germline V gene has CDR1 SGHTA and CDR2 FQGNSA. The CDR3 runs 16 residues. Trimming removed 5 bases from V and 7 bases from J, with 20 bases in between. The CDR3 DNA sequence: TGTGCCAGCAGCCCCCTCGCGACTACAACTTTCGGGGAGCTGTTTTTT. It codes for CASSPLATTTFGELFF. The full variable domain, in which reference TRBV7-2 and TRBJ2-2 provide the parts outside the CDR3, is GAGVSQSPSNKVTEKGKDVELRCDPISGHTALYWYRQSLGQGLEFLIYFQGNSAPDKSGLPSDRFSAERTGGSVSTLTIQRTQQEDSAVYLCASSPLATTTFGELFFGEGSRLTVL.

The rearrangement links TRBV19 to TRBJ1-6; 11 bases match TRBD1. V lost 3 bases and J lost 8; bases outside the gene matches: 6. The V gene's germline CDR1 is LNHDA and CDR2 SQIVND (reference sequence). The CDR3 extends over 16 amino acids. In nucleotides, the CDR3 is TGTGCCAGTAGTATCCGGACAGGGGGCTCCGATTCACCCCTCCACTTT. Its protein product is CASSIRTGGSDSPLHF.

CDR3 sequence (DNA): TGTGCCAGCACCCATGGTGGAGACACTTACAATGAGCAGTTCTTC. Protein product: CASTHGGDTYNEQFF. The chain links TRBV7-4 to TRBJ2-1; D is unresolved. Germline V gene sequence: CDR1 SGHVT, CDR2 SQSDAQ. The V end lost 7 bases, the J end lost 4 bases, and 17 bases lay between the germline ends. The CDR3 totals 15 residues.

This clonotype has only a few counts. The rearrangement uses TRBV5-1 and TRBJ2-7, with D uncertain. In germline, CDR1 is SGHRS, CDR2 YFSETQ. The CDR3 extends over 14 amino acids. V was clipped by 0 bases and J by 1 base, with 8 bases between them. The CDR3 sequence: CASSLGHQSYEQYF. The DNA of the CDR3 is TGCGCCAGCAGCTTGGGACACCAATCCTACGAGCAGTACTTC.

This chain joins TRBV5-1 and TRBJ2-5; 7 nucleotides align to TRBD2. Germline CDR1 and CDR2: SGHRS and YFSETQ. CDR3 length equals 17 residues. The V segment lost 4 bases and the J segment 3 bases; nucleotides outside the gene matches: 15. The CDR3 DNA reads TGCGCCAGCAGCCTTGGACTAGTTCGGGGGAGCGAAGAGACCCAGTACTTC. Translation: CASSLGLVRGSEETQYF.

The chain links TRBV2 to TRBJ2-7, with a weak D call TRBD2 (5 bases). With 4 bases removed from V and 1 base from J, the gap between germline ends came to 14 bases. Germline V gives CDR1 SNHLY, CDR2 FYNNEI. CDR3 length: 15 residues. The CDR3 loop is CASSGLGPGSYEQYF. CDR3 sequence (DNA): TGTGCCAGCAGTGGGTTGGGCCCGGGGTCCTACGAGCAGTACTTC.

V usage is TRBV5-1 and J usage is TRBJ2-5; no firm D call. This CDR3 has 12 amino acids. The germline V gene encodes CDR1 SGHRS and CDR2 YFSETQ. Trimming removed 4 bases at V and 5 bases at J, with 9 bases between. This CDR3 is CASSPSPETQYF. The CDR3, as DNA: TGCGCCAGCAGCCCTTCCCCCGAGACCCAGTACTTC.

The chain employs TRBV30 and TRBJ2-2; a weak D match, TRBD1 (6 bases). The germline gives CDR1 GTSNPN, CDR2 SVGIG (reference sequence). The CDR3 loop spans 14 amino acids. The V end lost 3 bases, the J end lost 7 bases, and 15 bases lay between the germline ends. Here the CDR3 DNA reads TGTGCCTGGAGCCACGGAAGGGGGAGCGGGGAGCTGTTTTTT. Translated: CAWSHGRGSGELFF.

The V gene is TRBV7-9, the J gene TRBJ2-1, with 10 bases aligning to TRBD1. V gave up 6 bases and J gave up 10 bases; unmatched junction bases: 9. The CDR3 runs 14 residues. CDR1 is SEHNR, CDR2 FQNEAQ, per germline (reference sequence). CDR3 in amino acids: CASRHRQGAIEQFF. As DNA, the CDR3 is TGTGCCAGCAGGCATAGACAGGGGGCAATAGAGCAGTTCTTC.

The chain recombines TRBV19 with TRBJ1-5; no clear D gene. This CDR3 comprises 15 residues. Trimming cost V 3 bases and J 4 bases, with 13 bases left between them. Germline CDR1 is LNHDA and CDR2 is SQIVND (reference sequence). In nucleotides, the CDR3 is TGTGCCAGTAGTATCTTTCCACGGGGAAATCAGCCCCAGCATTTT. Amino acid sequence: CASSIFPRGNQPQHF.

This clonotype was seen ten or more times. The CDR3 is CASSPPETNTGELFF. CDR3 DNA sequence: TGTGCCAGCTCACCACCCGAGACGAACACCGGGGAGCTGTTTTTT. The chain employs TRBV18 and TRBJ2-2; D is ambiguous. The CDR3 spans 15 residues. V was cut by 0 bases and J by 0 bases, with 5 bases left in between. Germline CDR1 and CDR2: KGHSH and LQKENI.

This clonotype was picked up a small number of times. The chain joins TRBV7-3 to TRBJ2-1; 10 nucleotides align to TRBD2. The CDR3 is 15 residues long. Germline loops: CDR1 SGHTA, CDR2 FQGTGA. V was clipped by 4 bases and J by 10 bases; unmatched bases: 10. CDR3 DNA sequence: TGTGCCAGCAGCTCCAAGGCTAGCGGGAGCGGAGAGCAGTTCTTC. This translates into CASSSKASGSGEQFF. The full variable domain, in which reference TRBV7-3 and TRBJ2-1 provide the parts outside the CDR3, is GAGVSQTPSNKVTEKGKYVELRCDPISGHTALYWYRQSLGQGPEFLIYFQGTGAADDSGLPNDRFFAVRPEGSVSTLKIQRTERGDSAVYLCASSSKASGSGEQFFGPGTRLTVL.

This clonotype was seen repeatedly, ten times or more. The J gene is TRBJ2-7, the V gene TRBV18; 8 positions match TRBD1. Germline assignment: CDR1 KGHSH and CDR2 LQKENI. With 3 bases clipped from V and 3 bases from J, the junction kept 1 base outside the gene matches. This CDR3 spans 13 amino acids. CDR3 sequence reads: CASSPGQVYEQYF. As DNA, the CDR3 is TGTGCCAGCTCACCGGGACAGGTCTACGAGCAGTACTTC.

The V call is TRBV12-3 or TRBV12-4, the J call TRBJ2-1; 7 nucleotides line up with TRBD2. The CDR3 is made up of 15 amino acids. V was pared by 7 bases and J by 7 bases, with 13 bases of the junction left unmatched. CDR3: CASTTRAASGNEQFF. DNA of the CDR3: TGTGCCAGCACCACTCGAGCGGCTAGCGGTAATGAGCAGTTCTTC.

There are many counts of this clonotype. The chain employs TRBV7-2 and TRBJ2-3; 9 bases map to TRBD2. Losses at the gene ends were 3 bases for V and 3 bases for J; bases not matched to a gene: 10. The CDR3 extends over 17 amino acids. CDR1 is SGHTA, CDR2 FQGNSA, per germline. The CDR3 region is CASSFSVSGSGTDTQYF. In nucleotides, the CDR3 is TGTGCCAGCAGCTTTAGCGTTAGCGGGAGTGGGACAGATACGCAGTATTTT.

This clonotype was detected only a few times. V gene TRBV9 combines with J gene TRBJ2-3; perhaps TRBD1 as D (6 bases). Trimming removed 6 bases from V and 3 bases from J, with 11 bases in between. Germline V CDR1 and CDR2: SGDLS, YYNGEE. The CDR3 is 13 residues long. DNA of the CDR3: TGTGCCAGCACCAGGGGCGGGACAGATACGCAGTATTTT. Its translation is CASTRGGTDTQYF.

The chain combines TRBV24-1 with TRBJ2-3, with 11 bases identical to TRBD2. V dropped 5 bases and J dropped 2; count of bases not matched to a gene: 5. This CDR3 region has 16 residues. The germline V gene encodes CDR1 KGHDR and CDR2 SFDVKD. The CDR3 region is CATSGGLAEFTDTQYF. In nucleotides, the CDR3 is TGTGCCACCAGTGGGGGACTAGCGGAATTCACAGATACGCAGTATTTT.

In this sample, this clonotype turned up a few times. The rearrangement uses TRBV7-2 and TRBJ2-3, with 7 bases aligning to TRBD1. Germline V gives CDR1 SGHTA, CDR2 FQGNSA. V lost 1 base to trimming and J lost 4 bases; unmatched junction nucleotides: 11. This CDR3 comprises 17 residues. The CDR3 reads CASSLGIGTVFPDTQYF. CDR3 bases: TGTGCCAGCAGCTTAGGGATCGGGACAGTCTTCCCAGATACGCAGTATTTT.